These 11 T cell receptor beta chains were sequenced from one sample in a study of early T cells in non-severe SARS-CoV-2 infection. Via MiXCR, TCRdb re-called the 5' RACE reads, giving one row per CDR3 protein. The sample yields just under 65,000 distinct CDR3 sequences, over 4.5% seen once. Sequences were derived from whole blood, sampled at baseline. The receptor source for this set is an adult who was a healthcare worker with PCR-confirmed SARS-CoV-2 infection or an uninfected control (not recorded which).

Concerning this clonotype: Given a much more abundant clone one base away, this may be a read error. CDR3 sequence: CGVGDSTNTEAFF. The CDR3 DNA reads TGCGGCGTTGGGGACAGCACAAACACTGAAGCTTTCTTT. The rearrangement links TRBV29-1 to TRBJ1-1, with 7 bases matching TRBD1. The V gene's germline CDR1 is SQVTM and CDR2 ANQGSEA. CDR3 length equals 13 residues.

The table lists this clonotype with many counts. This rearrangement joins TRBV20-1 to TRBJ2-2, with D unresolved. V gave up 3 bases and J gave up 0 bases, with 8 bases separating them. The CDR3 totals 14 residues. In germline, CDR1 is DFQATT, CDR2 SNEGSKA (reference sequence). The CDR3 DNA is TGCAGTGCTAGTAGGCAGACGAACACCGGGGAGCTGTTTTTT. Translating gives CSASRQTNTGELFF.

This clonotype was detected ten times or more. The J gene is TRBJ2-1, the V gene TRBV27, with 8 bases lining up with TRBD2. From germline, CDR1 is MNHEY and CDR2 SMNVEV (reference sequence). The CDR3 extends over 16 amino acids. J gave up 5 bases and V 5 bases, and 11 bases lay outside the gene matches. CDR3 in amino acids: CASSPLERGTDNEQFF. The CDR3 nucleotides are TGTGCCAGCAGTCCCCTAGAGCGGGGGACGGACAATGAGCAGTTCTTC.

This clonotype was recorded a few times. The chain is built from TRBV21-1 and TRBJ1-6. TRBV21-1 is an annotated pseudogene. The CDR3 length is 16 residues. The CDR3 DNA reads as TGTGCCAGCAGCACTAAGGACGGCAGATATAATTCACCCCTCCACTTT. Translated, it gives CASSTKDGRYNSPLHF.

This clonotype was observed many times. This chain uses TRBV7-9 with TRBJ1-1, with D maybe TRBD1 (6 bases). V was cut by 5 bases and J by 5 bases, with 15 bases left in between. The CDR3 totals 14 residues. Looked up from germline, CDR1 is SEHNR and CDR2 is FQNEAQ (reference sequence). CDR3 sequence: CASSQGGARTEAFF. The DNA of the CDR3 is TGTGCCAGCAGCCAAGGGGGGGCGAGGACTGAAGCTTTCTTT.

This clonotype was seen ten or more times. As DNA, the CDR3 is TGTGCCAGCACTCCCCCGGGCCGACTAGCGGGAGGGCAATTAACAGATGAGCAGTTCTTC. Translation: CASTPPGRLAGGQLTDEQFF. V and J are TRBV27 and TRBJ2-1, with 14 positions matching TRBD2. CDR1 and CDR2 from the germline V gene are MNHEY and SMNVEV (reference sequence). CDR3 size: 20 residues. Unmatched junction bases numbered 22, after V lost 7 bases and J lost 8 bases.

In this sample, this clonotype turned up many times. The chain employs TRBV9 and TRBJ2-1, with 7 bases that match TRBD2. With V trimmed by 0 bases and J by 0 bases, 3 bases remained unmatched. The CDR3 covers 16 residues. In germline, CDR1 is SGDLS, CDR2 YYNGEE. CDR3 sequence: CASSVGGGSSYNEQFF. For the CDR3, the DNA is TGTGCCAGCAGCGTAGGCGGCGGGAGCTCCTACAATGAGCAGTTCTTC.

CDR3 amino acids: CASSTPRQGPGELFF. The CDR3 DNA is TGTGCCAGCAGTACCCCTCGACAGGGTCCCGGGGAGCTGTTTTTT. The chain links TRBV28 to TRBJ2-2, with TRBD1 identical over 7 bases. CDR1 is MDHEN, CDR2 SYDVKM, per germline. There are 15 residues in the CDR3. J gave up 6 bases and V 5 bases, and 9 bases lay outside the gene matches.

This clonotype has ten or more counts. The gene calls are TRBV29-1 and TRBJ2-7, with D perhaps given as TRBD1 or TRBD2 (5 bases each). This CDR3 contains 12 residues. Between the trimmed V and J ends, which lost 7 bases and 6 bases, there was a span of 16 bases. Germline CDR1 is SQVTM and CDR2 is ANQGSEA. DNA for the CDR3: TGCAGCGGGGGCCAGGACTGGAGCGAGCAGTACTTC. Its protein product is CSGGQDWSEQYF.

This clonotype was observed a single time. Given a much more abundant clone one base away, this may be a read error. The V call is TRBV20-1, the J call TRBJ2-2; no definite D call. With 0 bases removed from V and 6 bases from J, the gap between germline ends came to 5 bases. From germline, CDR1 is DFQATT and CDR2 SNEGSKA (reference sequence). This CDR3 is built from 12 residues. The CDR3 bases are TGCAGTGCTAGAGACCCCCCCGGGGAGCTGTTTTTT. Amino acids: CSARDPPGELFF.

The genes are TRBV12-3 or TRBV12-4 and TRBJ2-1, with 9 bases lining up with TRBD2. V shed 3 bases, J shed 9 bases, and the junction held 3 bases outside the gene matches. The CDR3 runs 13 residues. CDR3 sequence reads: CASSLREGGEQFF. CDR3 coding DNA: TGTGCCAGCAGTTTGCGGGAGGGAGGTGAGCAGTTCTTC.